The source of this T cell receptor beta chain is a study of blood T cell repertoires in COVID-19. Across the whole study: Donors in the United States, Italy and Spain gave samples during acute or convalescent COVID-19.

This CDR3 spans 13 amino acids. The ends were cut back, 5 bases at V and 4 bases at J, with 11 bases in the middle. Germline V gene data show CDR1 as MNHEY and CDR2 as SVGAGI. In the study's own analysis: Estimation of nucleated cell counts relied on the amplification of reference gene primers. The assay was immunoSEQ multiplex PCR, and TCRdb's table has in-frame clones only and misses some. D and trimming were read from the DNA, whereas the V and J calls and clone size are those reported in that table. Of about 260,000 clones in the sample, less than 90% were seen once. Source material: peripheral blood. This sequence joins TRBV6-5 and TRBJ1-2; no clear D. The sequence came from a man aged 55 to 70 with acute or convalescent COVID-19. CDR3 in amino acids: CASSHRESYGYTF. In DNA form, the CDR3 reads TGTGCCAGCAGTCACCGCGAGTCCTATGGCTACACCTTC.